This TCR beta chain was documented in a study of breast tumors, draining lymph nodes, adjacent tissues (dated by TCRdb to between 2015 and 2016). About the full investigation: Breast cancer patients provided tumor, adjacent nontumor tissue and axillary lymph nodes, and the study compared the TCR beta repertoires across these three sources. In human breast cancer, the study set out to evaluate how tumor, surrounding tissue and draining lymph node repertoires relate to one another and whether T cells may move between these sites.

Lymph node samples were obtained from the axillary draining lymph nodes of breast cancer patients. CDR3 length: 12 amino acids, cysteine to phenylalanine. The only DNA kept is the CDR3, 36 bases in frame from the first base. Based on the germline V gene (reference sequence), the CDR1 and CDR2 sequences are PRHDT and FYEKMQ. This clonotype showed up many times. What this receptor recognizes is not known. One end of the junction does not line up with germline, which may come from a read error. On the study overall, not on this receptor specifically: T-cell repertoire diversity in tumors was found to be lower than in lymph nodes but higher than in nontumor tissue, and preferential V and J gene usage was observed. The similarity between tumor and nontumor tissue repertoires was significantly greater in luminal-like breast cancer than in basal-like breast cancer. The study presented the conclusion that tumor T cells originate in lymph nodes as consistent with a hypothesis, not as something directly demonstrated. The data were judged consistent with most tumor T cells deriving from the lymph node and then expanding within tumor tissue.

Sequencing was performed on an Illumina HiSeq 2000. TCR beta chain libraries were generated through multiplex PCR amplification. High-throughput sequencing was used to analyze the amplified TCR beta chain products. TCRdb reprocessed the public reads (quality trimming at Q25 with fastp, clone calling with MiXCR) and kept in-frame beta chains. CDR3 protein sequences are deduplicated, and each keeps its most common genes and DNA. The sample records fewer than 300,000 distinct CDR3 sequences, 32% of which are singletons. Roughly 1.3% of the sample goes to the ten largest clones. This clonotype was sampled from a female donor with breast cancer. Some clones in this sample may be carry-over from other donors' samples. The sequenced material came from axillary lymph node tissue. Recombination connected TRBV13 to TRBJ1-2; there is no confident call for the D gene. The nucleotides are TGTGCCAGCAGCTTAACACCAGAGCGGATCTACTTC. The encoded protein is CASSLTPERIYF.